This T cell receptor beta chain comes out of a study of graft-versus-host responses after intestinal transplantation. The CDR3 extends over 15 amino acids. The germline V gene has CDR1 SNHLY and CDR2 FYNNEI. Trimming removed 5 bases from V and 0 bases from J; junction bases left unmatched: 4. Remarks on this clone: The antigen is not known.

Broader study findings: Some patients had graft-donor T cell macrochimerism. In their allografts, the ratios of graft-versus-host to host-versus-graft T cell clones were high. Some GvH clones were seen earlier in gut or blood, suggesting intestinal origin.

Produced via immunoSEQ multiplex PCR; TCRdb's table is partial and in-frame only. Here the sample spans tens of thousands of clones, roughly 96% being singletons. The TCR originated in a human donor who was the organ donor for an intestinal transplant. The material was unstimulated CD8+ T cells sorted from spleen or lymph node cells, obtained before transplant. This rearrangement joins TRBV2 to TRBJ2-1; 7 bases agree with TRBD1. The CDR3 loop is CASSSTGFSYNEQFF. In DNA form, the CDR3 reads TGTGCCAGCAGTTCGACAGGGTTCTCCTACAATGAGCAGTTCTTC.